Presented here are 20 T cell receptor beta chains from one specimen sequenced in a study of neurological immune-mediated disorders. In TCRdb, the 5' RACE reads were re-called with MiXCR into one record per CDR3 protein. The sample contains about 66,000 distinct CDR3 sequences, 4.5% of which appear only once. Sequenced material: PBMCs. The receptors stem from a man aged 30 to 39 with multiple sclerosis.

This clonotype was detected many times. The rearrangement links TRBV2 to TRBJ2-1; 8 positions agree with TRBD2. The CDR3 is made up of 18 amino acids. The V gene's germline CDR1 is SNHLY and CDR2 FYNNEI. V lost 6 bases, J lost 8 bases, and 21 bases stayed unmatched. CDR3 in amino acids: CASRNPSKSGGRRYEQFF. The CDR3 region has the DNA TGTGCCAGCAGAAACCCATCAAAGTCGGGGGGGAGGCGGTATGAGCAGTTCTTC.

In this sample, this clonotype turned up many times. The gene calls are TRBV20-1 and TRBJ1-1, with no clear D. The V gene's germline CDR1 is DFQATT and CDR2 SNEGSKA (reference sequence). There are 15 residues in the CDR3. Trimming cost V 2 bases and J 5 bases, with 18 bases left between them. The CDR3 DNA reads TGCAGTGCTAGAACCAAAGGGAGGGCCGGGACTGAAGCTTTCTTT. Encoded protein: CSARTKGRAGTEAFF.

Note on this clonotype: A read error may produce the germline difference seen at one junction end. The chain's CDR3 is CVSSLTSGASYEQYF. The CDR3 coding sequence is TGTGTCAGCAGTTTGACTAGCGGGGCTTCCTACGAGCAGTACTTC. This chain joins TRBV27 and TRBJ2-7; 11 nucleotides match TRBD2. The CDR3 has 15 residues. Germline values: CDR1 MNHEY, CDR2 SMNVEV (reference sequence).

This clonotype was observed many times. The rearrangement joins TRBV12-3 or TRBV12-4 to TRBJ2-3, with 9 bases identical to TRBD1. CDR3 length: 16 residues. Trimming took 5 bases from V and 4 from J; bases not matched to a gene: 10. CDR3 region: CASSLTGQGYSDTQYF. The CDR3, as DNA: TGTGCCAGCAGTCTGACGGGACAGGGATATTCAGATACGCAGTATTTT.

This clonotype was found many times. The J gene is TRBJ2-1, the V gene TRBV20-1; 13 bases fit TRBD2. The germline V gene has CDR1 DFQATT and CDR2 SNEGSKA (reference sequence). After removal of 0 bases from V and 7 bases from J, the junction contained 3 bases not matched to a gene. The CDR3 extends over 15 amino acids. Here the CDR3 reads CSARDRLAGGNEQFF. In nucleotides, the CDR3 is TGCAGTGCTAGAGATCGACTAGCGGGGGGAAATGAGCAGTTCTTC.

The chain uses TRBV4-1 and TRBJ1-2; TRBD1 might be the D (5 bases). Looked up from germline, CDR1 is MGHRA and CDR2 is YSYEKL. The V and J ends lost 3 bases and 8 bases respectively, with 19 bases between them. The length of the CDR3 is 15 residues. Written as DNA, the CDR3 is TGCGCCAGCAGCCAGGGAAAATCAGGGATAAGGGGCTACACCTTC. Protein sequence: CASSQGKSGIRGYTF.

This clonotype has at least ten counts. The gene calls are TRBV20-1 and TRBJ2-1, with D maybe TRBD1 (6 bases). Between the trimmed V and J ends, which lost 4 bases and 9 bases, there was a span of 13 bases. The germline V gene encodes CDR1 DFQATT and CDR2 SNEGSKA (reference sequence). CDR3 length: 12 residues. CDR3: CSAMNQGSEQFF. The CDR3 region has the DNA TGCAGTGCTATGAACCAGGGGAGTGAGCAGTTCTTC.

The rearrangement uses TRBV10-3 and TRBJ1-2; D call uncertain. Trimming removed 5 bases at V and 2 bases at J, with 9 bases between. The CDR3 loop spans 13 amino acids. The germline gives CDR1 ENHRY, CDR2 SYGVKD. The CDR3, as DNA: TGTGCCATCAGTCGCGGGAGCAACTATGGCTACACCTTC. It yields the protein CAISRGSNYGYTF.

This clonotype was seen repeatedly, ten times or more. The chain carries TRBV11-1 and TRBJ2-3; tentatively, D is TRBD1 (5 bases). Germline CDR1 and CDR2: SGHAT and FQDESV (reference sequence). V was trimmed by 4 bases and J by 2 bases, leaving 10 bases between them. The CDR3 length is 14 residues. CDR3 sequence: CASSSRAYTDTQYF. As DNA, the CDR3 is TGTGCCAGCAGCTCCAGGGCCTACACAGATACGCAGTATTTT.

At least ten counts were recorded for this clonotype. V is TRBV9 and J is TRBJ2-3; D ambiguous. The germline V gene encodes CDR1 SGDLS and CDR2 YYNGEE. V was clipped by 2 bases and J by 6 bases, with 10 bases between them. The CDR3 runs to 13 residues. The CDR3, as DNA: TGTGCCAGCAGCGTCTCCTACGGGGATACGCAGTATTTT. It codes for CASSVSYGDTQYF. The entire variable domain, with the rest obtained from reference TRBV9 and TRBJ2-3, is as follows: DSGVTQTPKHLITATGQRVTLRCSPRSGDLSVYWYQQSLDQGLQFLIQYYNGEERAKGNILERFSAQQFPDLHSELNLSSLELGDSALYFCASSVSYGDTQYFGPGTRLTVL.

This clonotype was seen at least ten times. J is TRBJ2-7 and V is TRBV15, with a weak D call TRBD1 (7 bases). V lost 7 bases and J lost 3, with 16 bases in between. The V gene's germline CDR1 is LNHNV and CDR2 YYDKDF (reference sequence). The CDR3 has 14 residues. The CDR3 loop reads CATTKGRGVYEQYV. The CDR3 nucleotides read TGTGCCACCACCAAGGGCAGGGGGGTCTACGAGCAGTACGTC.

This clonotype turned up a few times. The V and J genes are TRBV6-1 and TRBJ1-5, with no clear D. V was pared by 4 bases and J by 6 bases, with 16 bases between. This CDR3 is built from 15 residues. Germline V gives CDR1 MNHNS, CDR2 SASEGT. The CDR3 loop reads CASSGAWEGGQPQHF. CDR3 coding DNA: TGTGCCAGCAGTGGGGCGTGGGAAGGCGGTCAGCCCCAGCATTTT.

This clonotype was observed many times. CDR3 residues: CSARLLAGGLTDTQYF. CDR3 DNA sequence: TGCAGTGCTAGACTTTTAGCGGGGGGGCTCACAGATACGCAGTATTTT. The chain couples TRBV20-1 to TRBJ2-3; TRBD2 agrees at 11 bases. V gave up 2 bases and J gave up 2 bases; unmatched junction bases: 6. Germline V lookup: CDR1 DFQATT, CDR2 SNEGSKA (reference sequence). CDR3 length: 16 amino acids.

This clonotype was observed many times. The chain has TRBV24-1 and TRBJ1-5; a weak D match, TRBD1 (6 bases). Germline CDR1 is KGHDR and CDR2 is SFDVKD. The CDR3 is made up of 12 amino acids. V was pared by 7 bases and J by 5 bases, with 8 bases between. In DNA, the CDR3 is TGTGCCACCAGACAGGGTGATCAGCCCCAGCATTTT. This sequence encodes CATRQGDQPQHF.

This clonotype was detected many times. The chain has TRBV24-1 and TRBJ2-6; no firm D call. With 5 bases removed from V and 0 bases from J, the gap between germline ends came to 10 bases. Germline V gene data show CDR1 as KGHDR and CDR2 as SFDVKD. The CDR3 length is 16 residues. The CDR3 spells CATSGSAFSGANVLTF. DNA of the CDR3: TGTGCCACCAGTGGTTCTGCCTTCTCTGGGGCCAACGTCCTGACTTTC.

This clonotype was seen at least ten times. The CDR3 DNA reads as TGCAGTGCTGGACTAGCGGGGGCCTACAATGAGCAGTTCTTC. Encoded protein: CSAGLAGAYNEQFF. This chain links TRBV20-1 with TRBJ2-1, with 13 bases identical to TRBD2. CDR1 is DFQATT, CDR2 SNEGSKA, per germline (reference sequence). Trimming removed 5 bases from V and 2 bases from J; junction bases left unmatched: 0. The CDR3 length is 14 residues.

A note on this clonotype: A junction boundary mismatches the germline segment, possibly from a read error. The V and J genes are TRBV6-6 and TRBJ1-6; D uncertain. The V gene's germline CDR1 is MNHNY and CDR2 SVGAGI (reference sequence). CDR3 length equals 15 residues. The CDR3 loop reads CASSYLEGVESPLNF. The CDR3 nucleotides read TGTGCCAGCAGTTACTTGGAGGGAGTGGAATCACCCCTCAACTTT.

In its sample, this clonotype was seen many times. CDR3 protein: CSVAERLVTDTQYF. CDR3 bases: TGCAGCGTTGCGGAGAGGCTCGTCACAGATACGCAGTATTTT. The J gene is TRBJ2-3, the V gene TRBV29-1; the D is unclear. V lost 4 bases to trimming and J lost 2 bases, with 13 bases between them. Per germline, CDR1 SQVTM and CDR2 ANQGSEA. The CDR3 sequence is 14 residues long.

This chain links TRBV29-1 with TRBJ2-5, with 14 bases lining up with TRBD2. CDR3 length: 14 amino acids. The V gene end was trimmed by 4 bases and the J gene end by 7 bases; junction bases not matched to a gene: 5. Germline V gene data show CDR1 as SQVTM and CDR2 as ANQGSEA. The CDR3 sequence is CSVGLAGGPGTQYF. CDR3 DNA: TGCAGCGTTGGACTAGCGGGGGGGCCAGGGACCCAGTACTTC. The variable domain in full, with the rest retrieved from reference TRBV29-1 and TRBJ2-5, is SAVISQKPSRDICQRGTSLTIQCQVDSQVTMMFWYRQQPGQSLTLIATANQGSEATYESGFVIDKFPISRPNLTFSTLTVSNMSPEDSSIYLCSVGLAGGPGTQYFGPGTRLLVL.

In this sample, this clonotype turned up many times. The V gene is TRBV6-5, the J gene TRBJ1-1; D unclear. The germline V gene has CDR1 MNHEY and CDR2 SVGAGI. This CDR3 has 15 amino acids. The ends were cut back, 0 bases at V and 4 bases at J, with 12 bases in the middle. CDR3 nucleotides: TGTGCCAGCAGTTACTCGACCGGGCTGAGCACTGAAGCTTTCTTT. Protein: CASSYSTGLSTEAFF.